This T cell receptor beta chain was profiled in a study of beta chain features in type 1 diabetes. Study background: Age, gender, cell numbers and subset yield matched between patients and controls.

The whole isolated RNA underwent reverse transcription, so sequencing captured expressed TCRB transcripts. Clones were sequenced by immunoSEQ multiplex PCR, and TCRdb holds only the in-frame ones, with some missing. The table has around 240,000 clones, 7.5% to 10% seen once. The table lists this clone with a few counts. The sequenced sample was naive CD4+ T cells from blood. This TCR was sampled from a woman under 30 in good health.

The CDR3, as DNA: TGTGCCAGCAGTCTGGGACAGTCCCAAGAGACCCAGTACTTC. This codes for CASSLGQSQETQYF. This chain links TRBV27 with TRBJ2-5; 7 bases are a match to TRBD1. In germline, CDR1 is MNHEY, CDR2 SMNVEV (reference sequence). The V and J ends lost 5 bases and 1 base, in that order; junction bases with no gene match: 4. The CDR3 extends over 14 amino acids.